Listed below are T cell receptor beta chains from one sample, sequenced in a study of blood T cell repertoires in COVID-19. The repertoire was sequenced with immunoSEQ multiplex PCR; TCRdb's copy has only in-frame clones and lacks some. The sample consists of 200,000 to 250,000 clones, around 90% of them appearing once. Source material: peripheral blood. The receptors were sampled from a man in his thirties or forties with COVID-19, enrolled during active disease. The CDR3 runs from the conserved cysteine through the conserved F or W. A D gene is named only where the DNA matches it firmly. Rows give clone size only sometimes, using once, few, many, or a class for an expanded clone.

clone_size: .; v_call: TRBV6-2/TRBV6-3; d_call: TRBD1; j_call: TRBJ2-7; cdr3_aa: CASSRDSYEQYF; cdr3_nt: TGTGCCAGCAGCCGGGACAGCTACGAGCAGTACTTC
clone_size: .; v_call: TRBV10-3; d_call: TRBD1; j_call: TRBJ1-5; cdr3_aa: CAIGDRQPQHF; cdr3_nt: TGTGCCATCGGGGACAGACAGCCCCAGCATTTT
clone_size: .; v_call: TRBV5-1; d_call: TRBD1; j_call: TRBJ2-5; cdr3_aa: CASSTTGAQGETQYF; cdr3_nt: TGCGCCAGCAGCACGACAGGGGCTCAAGGGGAGACCCAGTACTTC
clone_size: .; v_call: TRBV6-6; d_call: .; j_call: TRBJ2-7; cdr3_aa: CASSYGGASSYEQYF; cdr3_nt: TGTGCCAGCAGTTATGGCGGAGCTAGCTCCTACGAGCAGTACTTC
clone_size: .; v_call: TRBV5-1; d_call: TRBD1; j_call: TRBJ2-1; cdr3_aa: CASSWRQGNLYNEQFF; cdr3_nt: TGCGCCAGCAGCTGGAGACAGGGAAACCTCTACAATGAGCAGTTCTTC
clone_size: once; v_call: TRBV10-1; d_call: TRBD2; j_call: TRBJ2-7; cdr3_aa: CASPPCGTSCPYEQYF; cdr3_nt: TGCGCCAGCCCCCCTTGCGGGACTAGCTGTCCCTACGAGCAGTACTTC
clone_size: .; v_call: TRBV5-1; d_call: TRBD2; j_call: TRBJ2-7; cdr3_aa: CASSLAGVGYEQYF; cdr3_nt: TGCGCCAGCAGCTTAGCGGGGGTGGGCTACGAGCAGTACTTC
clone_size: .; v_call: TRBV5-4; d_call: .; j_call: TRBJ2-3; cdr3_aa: CASSSQGMIADTQYF; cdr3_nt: TGTGCCAGCAGCTCCCAGGGGATGATCGCAGATACGCAGTATTTT
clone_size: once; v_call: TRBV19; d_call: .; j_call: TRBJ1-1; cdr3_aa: CASSLRGLANTEAFF; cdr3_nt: TGTGCCAGTAGTTTGAGAGGGTTAGCAAACACTGAAGCTTTCTTT
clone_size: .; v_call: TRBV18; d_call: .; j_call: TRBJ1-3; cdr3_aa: CASSPEGGTSGNTIYF; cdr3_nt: TGTGCCAGCTCACCAGAAGGAGGGACCTCTGGAAACACCATATATTTT
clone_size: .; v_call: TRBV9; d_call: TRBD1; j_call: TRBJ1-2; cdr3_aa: CASSVGGTGAFYGYTF; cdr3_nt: TGTGCCAGCAGCGTAGGGGGGACAGGGGCATTCTATGGCTACACCTTC
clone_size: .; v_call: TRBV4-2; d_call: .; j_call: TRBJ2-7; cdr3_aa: CASSPQGYEQYF; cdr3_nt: TGTGCCAGCAGCCCCCAGGGATACGAGCAGTACTTC
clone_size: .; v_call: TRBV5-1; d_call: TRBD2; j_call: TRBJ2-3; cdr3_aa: CASSRTDRTRGDTQYF; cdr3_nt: TGCGCCAGCAGCAGAACGGACCGGACTAGGGGAGATACGCAGTATTTT
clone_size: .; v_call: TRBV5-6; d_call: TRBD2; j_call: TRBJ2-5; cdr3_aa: CASSSQGLAGAETQYF; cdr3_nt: TGTGCCAGCAGCTCCCAAGGTCTAGCGGGAGCAGAGACCCAGTACTTC
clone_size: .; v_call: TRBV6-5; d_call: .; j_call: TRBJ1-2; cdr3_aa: CASTDGGGWGYTF; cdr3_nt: TGTGCCAGCACCGACGGGGGGGGCTGGGGCTACACCTTC
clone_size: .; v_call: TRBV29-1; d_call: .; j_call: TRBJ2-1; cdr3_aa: CSVPRGAFEQFF; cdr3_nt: TGCAGCGTTCCCCGGGGGGCATTCGAGCAGTTCTTC
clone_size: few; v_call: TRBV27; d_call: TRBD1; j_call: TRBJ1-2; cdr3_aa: CASSLLPQQTRDRINYGYTF; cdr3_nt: TGTGCCAGCAGTTTATTGCCTCAACAAACCCGGGACAGAATTAACTATGGCTACACCTTC
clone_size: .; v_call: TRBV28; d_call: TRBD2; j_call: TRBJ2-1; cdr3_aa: CASRPGTSGPNEQFF; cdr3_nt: TGTGCCAGCAGACCCGGGACTAGCGGACCGAATGAGCAGTTCTTC
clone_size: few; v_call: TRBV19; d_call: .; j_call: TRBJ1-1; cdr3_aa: CASSVQINTEAFF; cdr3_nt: TGTGCCAGTAGTGTACAGATAAACACTGAAGCTTTCTTT
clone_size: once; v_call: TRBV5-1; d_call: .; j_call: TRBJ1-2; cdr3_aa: CASSLGGAMDRPTNYGYTF; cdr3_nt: TGCGCCAGCAGCTTAGGTGGGGCCATGGACCGCCCGACTAACTATGGCTACACCTTC
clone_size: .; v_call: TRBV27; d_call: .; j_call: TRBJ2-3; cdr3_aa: CASSLYDPTADTQYF; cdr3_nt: TGTGCCAGCAGTTTATACGATCCTACTGCAGATACGCAGTATTTT
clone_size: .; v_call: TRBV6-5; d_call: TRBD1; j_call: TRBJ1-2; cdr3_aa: CASSTGQGAWIYTF; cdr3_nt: TGTGCCAGCAGTACCGGACAGGGGGCTTGGATCTACACCTTC
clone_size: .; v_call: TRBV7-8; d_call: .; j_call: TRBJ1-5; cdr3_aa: CASSEYSAPSNQPQHF; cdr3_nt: TGTGCCAGCAGCGAGTACAGTGCCCCAAGCAATCAGCCCCAGCATTTT
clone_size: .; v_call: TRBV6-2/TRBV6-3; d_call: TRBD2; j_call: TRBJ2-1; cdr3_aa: CASSPLAGGRNEQFF; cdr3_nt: TGTGCCAGCAGCCCACTAGCGGGAGGCCGCAATGAGCAGTTCTTC
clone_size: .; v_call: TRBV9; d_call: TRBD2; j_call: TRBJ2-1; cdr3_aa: CASSGGTSGFRSYNEQFF; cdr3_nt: TGTGCCAGCAGCGGAGGGACTAGCGGGTTCCGTTCCTACAATGAGCAGTTCTTC
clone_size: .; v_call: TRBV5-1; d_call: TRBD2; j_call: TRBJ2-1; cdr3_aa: CASSWDYQFADEQFF; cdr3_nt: TGCGCCAGCAGCTGGGACTACCAGTTCGCAGATGAGCAGTTCTTC
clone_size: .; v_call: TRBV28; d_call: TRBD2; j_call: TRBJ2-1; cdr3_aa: CASSLPNRGVVEQFF; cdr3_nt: TGTGCCAGCAGTTTACCGAACCGGGGGGTCGTAGAGCAGTTCTTC
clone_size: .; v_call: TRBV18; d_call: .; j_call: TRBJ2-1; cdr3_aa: CASSPGHPGANEQFF; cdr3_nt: TGTGCCAGCTCACCAGGCCATCCAGGGGCCAATGAGCAGTTCTTC
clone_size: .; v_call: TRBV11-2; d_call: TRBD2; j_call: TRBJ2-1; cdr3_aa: CASSFAGGASEQFF; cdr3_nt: TGTGCCAGCAGCTTCGCGGGAGGGGCCAGTGAGCAGTTCTTC
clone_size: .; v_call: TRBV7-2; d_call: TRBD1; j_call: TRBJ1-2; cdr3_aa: CASSQNTGADGYTF; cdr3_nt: TGTGCCAGCAGCCAAAATACAGGGGCTGATGGCTACACCTTC
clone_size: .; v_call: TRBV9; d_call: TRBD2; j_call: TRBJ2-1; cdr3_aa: CASSVGTSGSRNEQFF; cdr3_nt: TGTGCCAGCAGCGTAGGGACTAGCGGGAGTAGGAATGAGCAGTTCTTC
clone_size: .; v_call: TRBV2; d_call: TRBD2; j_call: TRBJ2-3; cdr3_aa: CASSASSGGADTQYF; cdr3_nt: TGTGCCAGCAGTGCCTCTAGCGGGGGGGCAGATACGCAGTATTTT
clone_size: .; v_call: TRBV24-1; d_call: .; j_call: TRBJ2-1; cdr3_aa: CATSDNSGLLYNEQFF; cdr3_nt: TGTGCCACCAGTGATAATTCTGGACTGCTATACAATGAGCAGTTCTTC
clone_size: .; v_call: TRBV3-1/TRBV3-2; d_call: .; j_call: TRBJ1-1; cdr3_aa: CASSQQGRSEAFF; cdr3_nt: TGTGCCAGCAGCCAACAGGGTCGCTCTGAAGCTTTCTTT
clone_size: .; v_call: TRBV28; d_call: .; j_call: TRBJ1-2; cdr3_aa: CASSLNFGGGYTF; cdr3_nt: TGTGCCAGCAGTTTAAATTTTGGCGGAGGCTACACCTTC
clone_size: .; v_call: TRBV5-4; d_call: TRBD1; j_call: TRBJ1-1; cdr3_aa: CASSWDRGNTEAFF; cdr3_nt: TGTGCCAGCAGCTGGGACAGAGGGAACACTGAAGCTTTCTTT